This T cell receptor (beta chain) appears in the sequencing data of a study of T cell repertoires in cytomegalovirus infection. With regard to this clonotype: Its antigen is still unknown.

Study-wide results and caveats: Within the response measured ex vivo, HLA-C-restricted CMV-specific TCR beta clonotypes were dominant.

TCRdb itself ran the reads through MiXCR, one entry per CDR3 protein. The sample records around 710,000 distinct CDR3 sequences, 25% to 35% being singletons. The receptor was derived from a human donor in good health (CMV status not recorded). Some clones in this sample may be carry-over from other donors' samples. The sequenced sample was cultured CD8+ T cells from PBMCs, obtained from culture after CMV antigen stimulation.

CDR3 protein: CASSLTSGVGNEQFF. CDR3 DNA sequence: TGTGCCAGCAGTCTGACTAGCGGGGTTGGGAATGAGCAGTTCTTC. The chain couples TRBV27 to TRBJ2-1, with 11 bases lining up with TRBD2. The CDR3 extends over 15 amino acids. In germline, CDR1 is MNHEY, CDR2 SMNVEV (reference sequence). The V gene end was trimmed by 5 bases and the J gene end by 7 bases; junction bases not matched to a gene: 7.